These 29 T cell receptor beta chains share one sample of origin, sequenced in a study of graft-versus-host responses after intestinal transplantation. This table comes from immunoSEQ multiplex PCR, and its TCRdb copy is limited to in-frame clones, with some not included. The repertoire holds approximately 89,000 clones, with about 94% as singletons. These receptors are not linked to any known antigen. The material sequenced was unstimulated CD4+ T cells sorted from spleen or lymph node cells, taken before intestinal transplant. These receptors originate from a human donor who received an intestinal transplant.

V gene TRBV5-1 combines with J gene TRBJ2-1; D perhaps matches TRBD2 (6 bases). CDR3 length: 17 residues. Germline V gives CDR1 SGHRS, CDR2 YFSETQ. The V end was cut by 2 bases, the J end by 1 base, with 16 bases between. The CDR3 region is CASSLSLARISYNEQFF. The CDR3 DNA is TGCGCCAGCAGCTTAAGTCTAGCGAGAATATCCTACAATGAGCAGTTCTTC. Supplemented by reference TRBV5-1 and TRBJ2-1, the full variable domain reads KAGVTQTPRYLIKTRGQQVTLSCSPISGHRSVSWYQQTPGQGLQFLFEYFSETQRNKGNFPGRFSGRQFSNSRSEMNVSTLELGDSALYLCASSLSLARISYNEQFFGPGTRLTVL.

This clone was detected once. This chain connects TRBV7-8 to TRBJ2-1, with 14 bases lining up with TRBD2. This CDR3 contains 15 residues. CDR1 SGHVS and CDR2 FQNEAQ come from the germline V gene. After removal of 5 bases from V and 9 bases from J, the junction contained 6 bases not matched to a gene. The CDR3 DNA sequence: TGTGCCAGCAGCGCGTCGGGACTAGCGGGAGCTGAGCAGTTCTTC. Its translation is CASSASGLAGAEQFF.

The sample holds a few counts of this clone. The rearrangement links TRBV7-2 to TRBJ1-1, with 8 positions matching TRBD1. The CDR3 is made up of 16 amino acids. The V gene end was trimmed by 5 bases and the J gene end by 1 base; junction bases not matched to a gene: 9. Germline-derived CDR1 and CDR2 are SGHTA and FQGNSA. The CDR3 nucleotides are TGTGCCAGCAGCAGGGACAGGCCCCAAAAGAACACTGAAGCTTTCTTT. Translating it yields CASSRDRPQKNTEAFF.

The chain couples TRBV5-4 to TRBJ2-3; the D is unclear. The CDR3 totals 11 residues. CDR1 is SGHNT, CDR2 YYREEE, per germline (reference sequence). V was cut by 4 bases and J by 2 bases, with 2 bases left in between. CDR3 in amino acids: CASSLTDTQYF. The CDR3 nucleotides are TGTGCCAGCAGCCTCACAGATACGCAGTATTTT.

Only one count was recorded for this clone. The chain is built from TRBV10-3 and TRBJ2-3; no reliable D call. Trimming left V 3 bases short and J 2 bases short, with 6 bases between. The CDR3 length is 13 residues. The germline CDR1 and CDR2 sequences are ENHRY and SYGVKD. Written as DNA, the CDR3 is TGTGCCATCAGTGAATCCAACACAGATACGCAGTATTTT. Translated: CAISESNTDTQYF.

The gene calls are TRBV7-9 and TRBJ2-6, with D possibly matching TRBD2 (5 bases). The germline V and J ends were trimmed by 5 bases and 1 base, with 15 bases remaining between them. The V gene's germline CDR1 is SEHNR and CDR2 FQNEAQ (reference sequence). The CDR3 runs 17 residues. CDR3 region: CASSGQRRGSGANVLTF. CDR3 DNA sequence: TGTGCCAGCAGCGGTCAGCGCCGAGGGTCTGGGGCCAACGTCCTGACTTTC.

The V gene is TRBV16, the J gene TRBJ1-1; D unresolved. Between the trimmed V and J ends, which lost 4 bases and 0 bases, there was a span of 12 bases. This CDR3 is 15 amino acids long. Germline V gene sequence: CDR1 KGHSY, CDR2 FQNENV. The CDR3 sequence is CASSRYFLMNTEAFF. The DNA of the CDR3 is TGTGCCAGCAGCCGATACTTCCTTATGAACACTGAAGCTTTCTTT.

The chain uses TRBV5-1 and TRBJ1-2, with 7 bases fitting TRBD1. This CDR3 spans 14 amino acids. Germline V gives CDR1 SGHRS, CDR2 YFSETQ. Losses at the gene ends were 0 bases for V and 8 bases for J; bases not matched to a gene: 7. The CDR3 here is CASSLDRGSVGYTF. Written as DNA, the CDR3 is TGCGCCAGCAGCTTGGACAGGGGTTCGGTGGGCTACACCTTC. Looking up the rest from reference TRBV5-1 and TRBJ1-2 gives the full variable domain: KAGVTQTPRYLIKTRGQQVTLSCSPISGHRSVSWYQQTPGQGLQFLFEYFSETQRNKGNFPGRFSGRQFSNSRSEMNVSTLELGDSALYLCASSLDRGSVGYTFGSGTRLTVV.

This rearrangement joins TRBV11-1 to TRBJ1-6; TRBD1 agrees at 7 bases. The V and J ends lost 5 bases and 10 bases, in that order; junction bases with no gene match: 17. CDR1 is SGHAT and CDR2 is FQDESV in the germline V gene (reference sequence). The length of the CDR3 is 17 residues. For the CDR3, the DNA is TGTGCCAGCAGCCCTACTCAAATTGACAGGGCAGGATCACCCCTCCACTTT. Translation: CASSPTQIDRAGSPLHF.

This clone showed up just once. The chain combines TRBV2 with TRBJ2-3; 7 bases align to TRBD1. V lost 4 bases, J lost 3 bases, and 10 bases stayed unmatched. The germline V gene has CDR1 SNHLY and CDR2 FYNNEI. The CDR3 covers 16 residues. The CDR3 DNA reads TGTGCCAGCAGTGGACAGGGCGTAATTACGACAGATACGCAGTATTTT. Protein sequence: CASSGQGVITTDTQYF.

J is TRBJ2-1 and V is TRBV9; tentatively, D is TRBD2 (5 bases). Germline-derived CDR1 and CDR2 are SGDLS and YYNGEE. Trimming took 1 base from V and 3 from J, leaving 14 bases between them. This CDR3 comprises 16 residues. The DNA of the CDR3 is TGTGCCAGCAGCGTACTCGGCGAAGCGGTCTACAATGAGCAGTTCTTC. Protein product: CASSVLGEAVYNEQFF.

V and J are TRBV7-3 and TRBJ2-2, with 7 bases aligning to TRBD1. The CDR3 length is 13 residues. V was pared by 5 bases and J by 5 bases, with 2 bases of the junction left unmatched. Germline V lookup: CDR1 SGHTA, CDR2 FQGTGA. CDR3 loop: CASSLQGTGELFF. DNA for the CDR3: TGTGCCAGCAGCCTACAGGGGACCGGGGAGCTGTTTTTT.

The CDR3 DNA follows: TGTGCCAGCAGCCAAGTTGTGTCGCGGGACAGGAACACCGGGGAGCTGTTTTTT. This translates into CASSQVVSRDRNTGELFF. This chain joins TRBV4-2 and TRBJ2-2; a possible D gene is TRBD1 (7 bases). Germline V lookup: CDR1 LGHNA, CDR2 YNFKEQ. The V end was cut by 1 base, the J end by 1 base, with 16 bases between. The CDR3 is made up of 18 amino acids.

The chain is built from TRBV5-1 and TRBJ2-3; the match to TRBD1 covers 7 bases. Germline values: CDR1 SGHRS, CDR2 YFSETQ. V was pared by 0 bases and J by 2 bases, with 6 bases of the junction left unmatched. The CDR3 length is 16 residues. In DNA form, the CDR3 reads TGCGCCAGCAGCTTGGAGTTAACAGGGGACACAGATACGCAGTATTTT. As protein: CASSLELTGDTDTQYF. The full variable domain, its missing parts supplied by reference TRBV5-1 and TRBJ2-3, is KAGVTQTPRYLIKTRGQQVTLSCSPISGHRSVSWYQQTPGQGLQFLFEYFSETQRNKGNFPGRFSGRQFSNSRSEMNVSTLELGDSALYLCASSLELTGDTDTQYFGPGTRLTVL.

This rearrangement joins TRBV4-1 to TRBJ2-7, with D unresolved. Germline V gives CDR1 MGHRA, CDR2 YSYEKL. Deletions cut 2 bases from V and 1 base from J, with 12 bases between. The CDR3 contains 15 residues. CDR3 coding DNA: TGCGCCAGCAGCCAAAATACTTGGGCATCCTACGAGCAGTACTTC. It specifies CASSQNTWASYEQYF.

This clone was seen a handful of times. The chain couples TRBV6-1 to TRBJ1-1, with 7 bases identical to TRBD1. J gave up 0 bases and V 4 bases, and 5 bases lay outside the gene matches. CDR1 MNHNS and CDR2 SASEGT come from the germline V gene. The CDR3 extends over 15 amino acids. The CDR3 DNA reads as TGTGCCAGCAGTGCCGACAGGGTCATGAACACTGAAGCTTTCTTT. Translated: CASSADRVMNTEAFF.

This chain connects TRBV5-1 to TRBJ2-1; the D gene is possibly TRBD2 (6 bases). In germline, CDR1 is SGHRS, CDR2 YFSETQ. This CDR3 contains 15 residues. V shed 0 bases and J shed 7 bases, with 14 bases lying between them. The CDR3 protein is CASSLDSGSRNEQFF. CDR3 nucleotides: TGCGCCAGCAGCTTGGATTCCGGGAGTAGGAATGAGCAGTTCTTC.

This clone was recorded only once. In DNA form, the CDR3 reads TGCGCCAGCAGAGGGGCCAACAATGAGCAGTTCTTC. The encoded protein is CASRGANNEQFF. The V call is TRBV5-1, the J call TRBJ2-1, with a tentative D call TRBD1 (5 bases). This CDR3 is built from 12 residues. V was shortened by 5 bases and J by 5 bases, with 8 bases between the two germline ends. Germline CDR1 is SGHRS and CDR2 is YFSETQ. The whole variable domain, remainder taken from reference TRBV5-1 and TRBJ2-1, is KAGVTQTPRYLIKTRGQQVTLSCSPISGHRSVSWYQQTPGQGLQFLFEYFSETQRNKGNFPGRFSGRQFSNSRSEMNVSTLELGDSALYLCASRGANNEQFFGPGTRLTVL.

The CDR3: CASSQPGQAGELFF. DNA of the CDR3: TGCGCCAGCAGCCAACCTGGACAGGCCGGGGAGCTGTTTTTT. This chain joins TRBV4-1 and TRBJ2-2, with 7 bases identical to TRBD1. V gave up 2 bases and J gave up 6 bases; unmatched junction bases: 3. The CDR3 is 14 residues long. Germline CDR1 and CDR2: MGHRA and YSYEKL.

The rearrangement joins TRBV29-1 to TRBJ2-7, with 12 bases matching TRBD2. CDR3 size: 13 residues. Germline assignment: CDR1 SQVTM and CDR2 ANQGSEA. Trimming cost V 7 bases and J 1 base; bases outside gene matches: 2. CDR3 DNA sequence: TGCAGCGCGACTAGCGGGAGTTCCTACGAGCAGTACTTC. As protein: CSATSGSSYEQYF.

This chain joins TRBV9 and TRBJ2-3; 14 nucleotides match TRBD2. Germline V gene data show CDR1 as SGDLS and CDR2 as YYNGEE. The length of the CDR3 is 16 residues. V dropped 3 bases and J dropped 5; count of bases not matched to a gene: 5. In nucleotides, the CDR3 is TGTGCCAGCAGCGGACTAGCGGGGGGGCTCGGAGATACGCAGTATTTT. This encodes CASSGLAGGLGDTQYF.

The chain has TRBV18 and TRBJ2-6, with TRBD1 as a possible D gene (6 bases). V lost 4 bases and J 2 bases, leaving 6 bases between the germline ends. Germline CDR1 is KGHSH and CDR2 is LQKENI. This CDR3 comprises 14 residues. Here the CDR3 DNA reads TGTGCCAGCTCACAGGGGGCTGGGGCCAACGTCCTGACTTTC. As protein: CASSQGAGANVLTF.

The chain joins TRBV25-1 to TRBJ1-2, with 7 bases identical to TRBD1. Per germline, CDR1 MGHDK and CDR2 SYGVNS. CDR3 length: 14 residues. V shed 2 bases, J shed 4 bases, and the junction held 4 bases outside the gene matches. The CDR3 spells CASSERTGSYGYTF. Written as DNA, the CDR3 is TGTGCCAGCAGTGAACGGACAGGTTCCTATGGCTACACCTTC.

This clone has only a few counts. The chain joins TRBV10-1 to TRBJ1-1; D might be TRBD1 (6 bases). The CDR3 is made up of 14 amino acids. CDR1 and CDR2 (germline): WNHNN, SYGVQD (reference sequence). V lost 7 bases, J lost 4 bases, and 16 bases lay in between. CDR3 coding DNA: TGCGCCAGCAACAACAGGGCGTCGGGCACTGAAGCTTTCTTT. Residues: CASNNRASGTEAFF.

The chain carries TRBV5-1 and TRBJ2-7; 9 nucleotides align to TRBD1. In germline, CDR1 is SGHRS, CDR2 YFSETQ. CDR3 length: 15 amino acids. Losses at the gene ends were 0 bases for V and 4 bases for J; bases not matched to a gene: 5. CDR3 amino acids: CASSLDPGQGYEQYF. CDR3 nucleotides: TGCGCCAGCAGCTTGGATCCGGGACAGGGATACGAGCAGTACTTC.

The CDR3 sequence is CASSLAGGEETQYF. The CDR3 nucleotides read TGTGCCAGCAGCTTAGCGGGGGGGGAAGAGACCCAGTACTTC. This chain joins TRBV7-2 and TRBJ2-5; 7 nucleotides agree with TRBD2. The CDR3 has 14 residues. The J segment lost 3 bases and the V segment lost 0 bases, leaving 1 base of the junction unmatched. The germline gives CDR1 SGHTA, CDR2 FQGNSA.

The chain links TRBV2 to TRBJ2-7; D gene unclear. V gave up 3 bases and J gave up 0 bases, with 3 bases separating them. This CDR3 contains 12 residues. The germline V gene has CDR1 SNHLY and CDR2 FYNNEI. DNA for the CDR3: TGTGCCAGCAGTGACAGCTCCTACGAGCAGTACTTC. Translating it yields CASSDSSYEQYF.

This chain links TRBV7-3 with TRBJ2-1, with D possibly being TRBD1 (6 bases). The CDR3 is 19 amino acids. CDR1 is SGHTA and CDR2 is FQGTGA in the germline V gene. V was pared by 4 bases and J by 7 bases, with 29 bases between. CDR3 DNA sequence: TGTGCCAGCAGCTCACAAACGGTAAAGAACAGGGTCGTTGAGAATGAGCAGTTCTTC. Protein sequence: CASSSQTVKNRVVENEQFF.

The chain has TRBV6-5 and TRBJ2-3; D gene unclear. The V and J ends lost 5 bases and 6 bases respectively, with 9 bases between them. Germline-derived CDR1 and CDR2 are MNHEY and SVGAGI. The length of the CDR3 is 12 residues. DNA of the CDR3: TGTGCCAGCAGTCCGCGTTGGGATACGCAGTATTTT. It codes for CASSPRWDTQYF.